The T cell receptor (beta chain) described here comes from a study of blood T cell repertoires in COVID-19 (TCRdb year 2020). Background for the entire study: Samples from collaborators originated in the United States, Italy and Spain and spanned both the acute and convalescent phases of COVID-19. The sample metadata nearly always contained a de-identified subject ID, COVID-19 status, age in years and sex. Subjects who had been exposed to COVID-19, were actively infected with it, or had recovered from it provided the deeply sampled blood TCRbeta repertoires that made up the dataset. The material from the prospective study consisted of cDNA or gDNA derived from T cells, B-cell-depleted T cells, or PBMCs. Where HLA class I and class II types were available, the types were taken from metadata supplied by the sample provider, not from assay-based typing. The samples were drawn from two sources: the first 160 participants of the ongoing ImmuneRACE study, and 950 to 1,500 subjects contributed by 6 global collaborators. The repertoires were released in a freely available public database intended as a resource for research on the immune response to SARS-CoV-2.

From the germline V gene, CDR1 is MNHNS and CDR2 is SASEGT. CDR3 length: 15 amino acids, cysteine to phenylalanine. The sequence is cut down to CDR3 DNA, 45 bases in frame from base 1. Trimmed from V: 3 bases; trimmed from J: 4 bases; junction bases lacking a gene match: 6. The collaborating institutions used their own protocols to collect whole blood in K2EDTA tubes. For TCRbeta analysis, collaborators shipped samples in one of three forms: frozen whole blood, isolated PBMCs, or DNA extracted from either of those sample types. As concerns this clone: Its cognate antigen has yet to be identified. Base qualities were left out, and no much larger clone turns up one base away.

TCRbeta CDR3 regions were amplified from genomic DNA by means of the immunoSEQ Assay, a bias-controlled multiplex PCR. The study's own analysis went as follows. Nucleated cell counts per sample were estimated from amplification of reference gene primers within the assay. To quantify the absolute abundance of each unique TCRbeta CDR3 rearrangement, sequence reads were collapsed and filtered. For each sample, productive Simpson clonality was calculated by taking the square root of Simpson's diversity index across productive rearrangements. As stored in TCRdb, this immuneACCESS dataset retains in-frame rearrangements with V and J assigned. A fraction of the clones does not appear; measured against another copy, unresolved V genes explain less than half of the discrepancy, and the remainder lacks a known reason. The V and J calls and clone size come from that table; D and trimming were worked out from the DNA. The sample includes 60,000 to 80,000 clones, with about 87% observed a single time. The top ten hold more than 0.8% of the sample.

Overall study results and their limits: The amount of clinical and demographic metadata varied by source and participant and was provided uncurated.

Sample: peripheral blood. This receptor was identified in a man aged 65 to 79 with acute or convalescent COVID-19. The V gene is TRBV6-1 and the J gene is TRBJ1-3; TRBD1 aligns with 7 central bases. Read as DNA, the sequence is TGTGCCAGCAGTGAGCGATACAGGGGAGGAAACACCATATATTTT. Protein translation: CASSERYRGGNTIYF.